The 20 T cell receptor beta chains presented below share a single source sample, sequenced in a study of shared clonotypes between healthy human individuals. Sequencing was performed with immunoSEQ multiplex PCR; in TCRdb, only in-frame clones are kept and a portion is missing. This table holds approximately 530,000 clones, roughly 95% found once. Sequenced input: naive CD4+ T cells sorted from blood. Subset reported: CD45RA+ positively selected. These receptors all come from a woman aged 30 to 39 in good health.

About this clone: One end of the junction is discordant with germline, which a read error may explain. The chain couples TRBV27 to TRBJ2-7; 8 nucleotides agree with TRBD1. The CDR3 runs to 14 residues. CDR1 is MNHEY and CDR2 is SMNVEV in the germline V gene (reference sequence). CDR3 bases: TGTGCCAGCTGTTTCGGACAGGGATCCTACGAGCAGTACTTC. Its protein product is CASCFGQGSYEQYF.

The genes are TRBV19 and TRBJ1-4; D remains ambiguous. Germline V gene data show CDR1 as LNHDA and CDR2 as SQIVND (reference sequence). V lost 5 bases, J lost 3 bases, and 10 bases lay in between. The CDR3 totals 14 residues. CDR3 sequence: CASSPSGANEKLFF. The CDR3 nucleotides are TGTGCCAGTAGTCCGTCCGGGGCTAATGAAAAACTGTTTTTT.

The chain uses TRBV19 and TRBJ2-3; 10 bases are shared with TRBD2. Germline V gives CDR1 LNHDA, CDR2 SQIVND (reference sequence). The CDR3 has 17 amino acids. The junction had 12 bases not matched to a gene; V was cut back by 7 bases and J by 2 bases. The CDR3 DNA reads TGTGCCAGTATGCCGGCGCTGCTAGCGGGAGACACAGATACGCAGTATTTT. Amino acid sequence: CASMPALLAGDTDTQYF.

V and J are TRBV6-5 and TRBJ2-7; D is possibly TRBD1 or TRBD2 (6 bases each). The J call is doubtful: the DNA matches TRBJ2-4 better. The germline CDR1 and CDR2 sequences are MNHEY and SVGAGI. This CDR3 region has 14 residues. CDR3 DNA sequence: TGTGCCAGCAGTTACGGCGGGACATCGAGCATTCAGTACTTC. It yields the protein CASSYGGTSSIQYF.

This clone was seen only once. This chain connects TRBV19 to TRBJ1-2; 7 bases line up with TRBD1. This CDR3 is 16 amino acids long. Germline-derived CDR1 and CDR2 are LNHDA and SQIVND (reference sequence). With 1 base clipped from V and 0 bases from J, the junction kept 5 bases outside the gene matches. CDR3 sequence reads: CASSIGQGPSNYGYTF. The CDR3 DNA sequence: TGTGCCAGTAGTATAGGACAGGGCCCATCTAACTATGGCTACACCTTC. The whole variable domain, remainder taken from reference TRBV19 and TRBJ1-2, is DGGITQSPKYLFRKEGQNVTLSCEQNLNHDAMYWYRQDPGQGLRLIYYSQIVNDFQKGDIAEGYSVSREKKESFPLTVTSAQKNPTAFYLCASSIGQGPSNYGYTFGSGTRLTVV.

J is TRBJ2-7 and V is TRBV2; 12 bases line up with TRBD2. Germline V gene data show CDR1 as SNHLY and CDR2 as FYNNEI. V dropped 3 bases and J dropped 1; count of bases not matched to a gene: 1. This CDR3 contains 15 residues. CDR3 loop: CASSDGLAGSYEQYF. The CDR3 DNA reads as TGTGCCAGCAGTGATGGACTAGCGGGGTCCTACGAGCAGTACTTC. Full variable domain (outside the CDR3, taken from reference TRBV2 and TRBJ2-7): EPEVTQTPSHQVTQMGQEVILRCVPISNHLYFYWYRQILGQKVEFLVSFYNNEISEKSEIFDDQFSVERPDGSNFTLKIRSTKLEDSAMYFCASSDGLAGSYEQYFGPGTRLTVT.

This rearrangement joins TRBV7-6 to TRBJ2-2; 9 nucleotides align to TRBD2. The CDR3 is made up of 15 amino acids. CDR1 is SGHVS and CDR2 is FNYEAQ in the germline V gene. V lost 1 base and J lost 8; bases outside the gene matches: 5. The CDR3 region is CASSLEASGEGELFF. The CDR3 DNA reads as TGTGCCAGCAGCTTAGAGGCTAGCGGGGAGGGGGAGCTGTTTTTT.

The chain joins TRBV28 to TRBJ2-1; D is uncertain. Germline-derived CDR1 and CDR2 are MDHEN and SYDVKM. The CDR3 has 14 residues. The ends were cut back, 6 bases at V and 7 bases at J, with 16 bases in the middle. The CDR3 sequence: CASRLASFTNEQFF. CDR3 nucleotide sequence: TGTGCCAGCAGGCTCGCTAGTTTTACGAATGAGCAGTTCTTC.

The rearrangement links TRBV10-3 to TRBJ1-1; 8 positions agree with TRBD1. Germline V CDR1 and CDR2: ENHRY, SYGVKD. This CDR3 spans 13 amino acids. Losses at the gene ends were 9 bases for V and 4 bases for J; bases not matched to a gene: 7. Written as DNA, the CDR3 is TGTGCCATAGGACAGGGTGGATCCACTGAAGCTTTCTTT. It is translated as CAIGQGGSTEAFF.

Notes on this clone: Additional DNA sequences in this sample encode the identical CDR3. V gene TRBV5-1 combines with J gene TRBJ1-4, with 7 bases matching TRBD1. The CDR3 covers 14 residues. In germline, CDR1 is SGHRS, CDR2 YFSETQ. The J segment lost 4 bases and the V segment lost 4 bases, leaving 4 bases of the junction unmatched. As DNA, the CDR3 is TGCGCCAGCAGCCTGGGACAGTATAATGAAAAACTGTTTTTT. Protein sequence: CASSLGQYNEKLFF.

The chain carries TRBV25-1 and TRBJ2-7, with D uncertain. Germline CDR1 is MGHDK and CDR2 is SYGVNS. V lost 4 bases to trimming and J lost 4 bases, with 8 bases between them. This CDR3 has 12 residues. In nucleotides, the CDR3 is TGTGCCAGCAGTGGGTCCGGATACGAGCAGTACTTC. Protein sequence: CASSGSGYEQYF.

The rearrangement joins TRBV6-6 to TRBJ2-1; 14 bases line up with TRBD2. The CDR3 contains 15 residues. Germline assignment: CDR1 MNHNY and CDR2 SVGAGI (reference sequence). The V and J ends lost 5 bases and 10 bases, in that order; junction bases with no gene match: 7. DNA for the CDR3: TGTGCCAGCAGTAGGGGACTAGCGGGAGTCCAGGAGCAGTTCTTC. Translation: CASSRGLAGVQEQFF.

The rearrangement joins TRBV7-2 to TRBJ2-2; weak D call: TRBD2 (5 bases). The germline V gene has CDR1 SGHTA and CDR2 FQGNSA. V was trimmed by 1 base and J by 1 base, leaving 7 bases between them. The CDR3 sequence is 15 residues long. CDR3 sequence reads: CASSLGRVNTGELFF. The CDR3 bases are TGTGCCAGCAGCTTAGGGCGGGTGAACACCGGGGAGCTGTTTTTT. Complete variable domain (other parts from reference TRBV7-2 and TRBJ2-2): GAGVSQSPSNKVTEKGKDVELRCDPISGHTALYWYRQSLGQGLEFLIYFQGNSAPDKSGLPSDRFSAERTGGSVSTLTIQRTQQEDSAVYLCASSLGRVNTGELFFGEGSRLTVL.

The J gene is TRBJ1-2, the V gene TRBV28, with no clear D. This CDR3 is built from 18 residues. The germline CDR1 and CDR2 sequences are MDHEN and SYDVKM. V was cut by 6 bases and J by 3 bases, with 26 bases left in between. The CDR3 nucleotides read TGTGCCAGCAGCTCCCTGCTCCTTCTTAGTCCGGTAGACTATGGCTACACCTTC. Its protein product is CASSSLLLLSPVDYGYTF.

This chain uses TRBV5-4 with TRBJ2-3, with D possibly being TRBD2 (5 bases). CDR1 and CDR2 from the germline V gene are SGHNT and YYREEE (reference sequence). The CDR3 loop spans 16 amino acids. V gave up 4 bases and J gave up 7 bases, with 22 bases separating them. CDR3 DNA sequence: TGTGCCAGCAGCCCAGCATCACGGGATCTGTACCATACGCAGTATTTT. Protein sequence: CASSPASRDLYHTQYF.

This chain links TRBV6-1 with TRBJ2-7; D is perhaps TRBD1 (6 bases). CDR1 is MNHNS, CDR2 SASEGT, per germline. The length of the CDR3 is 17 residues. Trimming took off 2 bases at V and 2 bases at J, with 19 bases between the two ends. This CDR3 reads CASSERQAILPPYEQYF. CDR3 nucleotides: TGTGCCAGCAGTGAACGACAGGCCATTCTTCCCCCCTACGAGCAGTACTTC.

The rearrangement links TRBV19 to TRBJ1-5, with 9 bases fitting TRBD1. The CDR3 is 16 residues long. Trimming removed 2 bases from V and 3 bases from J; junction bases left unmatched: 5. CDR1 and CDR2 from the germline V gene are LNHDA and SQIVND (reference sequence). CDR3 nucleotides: TGTGCCAGTAGTATATTGGGACAGGGAAACAATCAGCCCCAGCATTTT. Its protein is CASSILGQGNNQPQHF. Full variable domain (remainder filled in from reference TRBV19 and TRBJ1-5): DGGITQSPKYLFRKEGQNVTLSCEQNLNHDAMYWYRQDPGQGLRLIYYSQIVNDFQKGDIAEGYSVSREKKESFPLTVTSAQKNPTAFYLCASSILGQGNNQPQHFGDGTRLSIL.

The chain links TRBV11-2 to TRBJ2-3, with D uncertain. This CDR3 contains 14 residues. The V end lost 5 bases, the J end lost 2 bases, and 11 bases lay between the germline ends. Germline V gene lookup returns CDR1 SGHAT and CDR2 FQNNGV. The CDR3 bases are TGTGCCAGCAGCCCTCTCGCTGCCACAGATACGCAGTATTTT. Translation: CASSPLAATDTQYF.

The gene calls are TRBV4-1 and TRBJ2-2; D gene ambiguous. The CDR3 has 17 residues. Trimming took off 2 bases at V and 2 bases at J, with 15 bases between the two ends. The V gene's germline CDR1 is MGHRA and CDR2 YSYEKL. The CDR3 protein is CASSQLTDSANTGELFF. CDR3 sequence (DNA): TGCGCCAGCAGCCAATTAACCGACTCCGCCAACACCGGGGAGCTGTTTTTT.

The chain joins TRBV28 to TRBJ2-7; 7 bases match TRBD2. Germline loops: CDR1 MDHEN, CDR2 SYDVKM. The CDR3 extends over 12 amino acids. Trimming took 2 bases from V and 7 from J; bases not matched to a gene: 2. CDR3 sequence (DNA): TGTGCCAGCAGTTTAACACTAGCGGAGCAGTACTTC. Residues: CASSLTLAEQYF.